This passage covers 23 T cell receptor beta chains from one sample sequenced in a study of response to subunit inactivated influenza vaccine. TCRdb independently ran MiXCR on the RT-PCR reads; one entry per CDR3 protein. The sample shows roughly 500,000 distinct CDR3 sequences, roughly a quarter of them seen only once. This sample was shared with a second study, whose subject was T cells expressing NK-cell markers. Per that study: Synthesis of TCR beta cDNA relied on 5'RACE template switching carrying UMIs.

Specimen: CD4+ T cells sorted from PBMCs, collected 12 days after vaccination. These receptors originate from a man aged 50 to 60 who received an inactivated influenza vaccine.

This clonotype showed up just a few times. The chain recombines TRBV15 with TRBJ2-1, with TRBD2 matching over 14 bases. V trimming: 9 bases; J trimming: 8 bases; junction bases outside the gene matches: 6. CDR3 length equals 14 residues. From germline, CDR1 is LNHNV and CDR2 YYDKDF (reference sequence). In nucleotides, the CDR3 is TGTGCCACGGGACTAGCGGGAGTTGGCGATGAGCAGTTCTTC. Translated: CATGLAGVGDEQFF.

This clonotype was seen a few times. The chain has TRBV4-2 and TRBJ2-1; D remains unclear. There are 16 residues in the CDR3. V was cut by 3 bases and J by 8 bases, with 20 bases left in between. Per germline, CDR1 LGHNA and CDR2 YNFKEQ. CDR3 coding DNA: TGTGCCAGCAGCCAGGGTATTACCCCAGATCTCGATGAGCAGTTCTTC. Translation gives CASSQGITPDLDEQFF.

This clonotype was observed many times. The chain employs TRBV7-9 and TRBJ2-2, with D perhaps given as TRBD1 or TRBD2 (5 bases each). V shed 4 bases and J shed 1 base, with 13 bases lying between them. The CDR3 totals 16 residues. Germline CDR1 is SEHNR and CDR2 is FQNEAQ (reference sequence). The CDR3 reads CASSWSGTVNTGELFF. For the CDR3, the DNA is TGTGCCAGCAGCTGGTCCGGGACGGTGAACACCGGGGAGCTGTTTTTT.

This rearrangement joins TRBV10-3 to TRBJ2-3, with 7 nucleotides matching TRBD2. The germline V gene has CDR1 ENHRY and CDR2 SYGVKD. The V and J ends lost 8 bases and 2 bases, in that order; junction bases with no gene match: 7. CDR3 length: 14 amino acids. CDR3 protein: CAILGGTYTDTQYF. CDR3 coding DNA: TGTGCCATCCTGGGAGGGACCTACACAGATACGCAGTATTTT.

This clonotype was found a few times. V gene TRBV7-9 combines with J gene TRBJ2-2, with D unclear. Per germline, CDR1 SEHNR and CDR2 FQNEAQ (reference sequence). CDR3 length equals 14 residues. V was trimmed by 4 bases and J by 6 bases, leaving 12 bases between them. The CDR3 loop is CASSSPRNPGELFF. The CDR3 DNA follows: TGTGCCAGCAGCTCACCTAGAAACCCCGGGGAGCTGTTTTTT.

This clonotype was seen more than once but under ten times. The gene calls are TRBV12-3 or TRBV12-4 and TRBJ2-1; D may match TRBD1 or TRBD2 (5 bases each). V lost 2 bases and J lost 0, with 14 bases in between. The CDR3 totals 17 residues. CDR3 sequence reads: CASSLPPPGSSYNEQFF. CDR3 bases: TGTGCCAGCAGTTTACCCCCCCCAGGGAGCTCCTACAATGAGCAGTTCTTC.

The sample holds many counts of this clonotype. The chain employs TRBV5-1 and TRBJ2-2; 7 positions match TRBD2. Germline trimming cut 4 bases from V and 5 bases from J; bases unmatched to any gene: 8. The CDR3 consists of 15 residues. Germline V gives CDR1 SGHRS, CDR2 YFSETQ. The CDR3 coding sequence is TGCGCCAGCAGCACCCAAGCGGGACGTACCGGGGAGCTGTTTTTT. Protein product: CASSTQAGRTGELFF.

This clonotype was detected a few times. V and J are TRBV20-1 and TRBJ1-1, with 8 bases fitting TRBD1. J was trimmed by 5 bases and V by 2 bases; bases with no gene match: 4. CDR1 and CDR2 (germline): DFQATT, SNEGSKA (reference sequence). The CDR3 totals 13 residues. The CDR3 sequence is CSARQGAKTEAFF. The CDR3 DNA reads TGCAGTGCTAGACAGGGGGCGAAGACTGAAGCTTTCTTT.

The rearrangement joins TRBV28 to TRBJ1-5, with 8 bases lining up with TRBD1. V lost 6 bases, J lost 6 bases, and 10 bases stayed unmatched. CDR1 MDHEN and CDR2 SYDVKM come from the germline V gene. CDR3 length equals 15 residues. The CDR3 is CASRGQGSRTQPQHF. Here the CDR3 DNA reads TGTGCCAGCAGAGGACAGGGCTCCAGGACTCAGCCCCAGCATTTT.

The sample holds a few counts of this clonotype. The chain couples TRBV6-2 or TRBV6-3 to TRBJ2-5; D may be TRBD1 (6 bases). Germline V lookup: CDR1 MNHEY, CDR2 SVGEGT. The CDR3 runs 13 residues. Trimming pared 6 bases from V and 5 bases from J, leaving 13 bases between. The CDR3 region has the DNA TGTGCCAGCAGCCACGGACAGAGGGAGACCCAGTACTTC. This gives the protein CASSHGQRETQYF.

The CDR3 region is CASSQDRAGTYGYTF. The CDR3, as DNA: TGTGCCAGCAGCCAAGATCGGGCAGGGACCTATGGCTACACCTTC. The chain links TRBV4-2 to TRBJ1-2, with D possibly being TRBD1 (5 bases). Germline V gives CDR1 LGHNA, CDR2 YNFKEQ. The V and J ends lost 0 bases and 4 bases respectively, with 12 bases between them. This CDR3 is built from 15 residues.

The chain has TRBV6-1 and TRBJ2-7; TRBD2 aligns across 12 bases. Germline V CDR1 and CDR2: MNHNS, SASEGT. The CDR3 runs to 14 residues. V lost 6 bases, J lost 3 bases, and 3 bases stayed unmatched. CDR3 coding DNA: TGTGCCAGCAGGGAACTAGCGGGAGGCTACGAGCAGTACTTC. Amino acid sequence: CASRELAGGYEQYF.

This clonotype has just a few counts. The chain is built from TRBV28 and TRBJ2-1; 8 bases map to TRBD2. Germline values: CDR1 MDHEN, CDR2 SYDVKM. Losses at the gene ends were 6 bases for V and 5 bases for J; bases not matched to a gene: 6. This CDR3 comprises 14 residues. CDR3 loop: CASRLAAVHNEQFF. For the CDR3, the DNA is TGTGCCAGCAGACTAGCGGCGGTTCACAATGAGCAGTTCTTC.

About this clonotype itself: Relative to the germline gene, one junction end is altered; a read error may explain this. This chain uses TRBV7-2 with TRBJ2-7, with TRBD2 matching 8 bases. Germline V CDR1 and CDR2: SGHTA, FQGNSA. CDR3 length: 15 residues. The CDR3 coding sequence is TGTGCCTGCAGCACCCGGGCTAGCGGGTTCTACGAGCAGTACTTC. It is translated as CACSTRASGFYEQYF. Filled out from reference TRBV7-2 and TRBJ2-7, the complete variable domain reads GAGVSQSPSNKVTEKGKDVELRCDPISGHTALYWYRQSLGQGLEFLIYFQGNSAPDKSGLPSDRFSAERTGGSVSTLTIQRTQQEDSAVYLCACSTRASGFYEQYFGPGTRLTVT.

This clonotype has just a few counts. This chain uses TRBV6-2 or TRBV6-3 with TRBJ1-5; 10 positions agree with TRBD1. The CDR3 is made up of 19 amino acids. Germline V CDR1 and CDR2: MNHEY, SVGEGT. V lost 5 bases, J lost 0 bases, and 13 bases stayed unmatched. The CDR3 is CASSLRGDRGDYSNQPQHF. The CDR3 coding sequence is TGTGCCAGCAGTCTCCGGGGGGACAGGGGTGATTATAGCAATCAGCCCCAGCATTTT.

There are a few counts of this clonotype. The gene calls are TRBV7-2 and TRBJ2-1, with D hard to call. The CDR3 contains 14 residues. V shed 1 base and J shed 8 bases, with 12 bases lying between them. Per germline, CDR1 SGHTA and CDR2 FQGNSA. CDR3: CASSLVPSGDEQFF. CDR3 nucleotides: TGTGCCAGCAGCTTAGTCCCTTCCGGAGATGAGCAGTTCTTC. Looking up the rest from reference TRBV7-2 and TRBJ2-1 gives the full variable domain: GAGVSQSPSNKVTEKGKDVELRCDPISGHTALYWYRQSLGQGLEFLIYFQGNSAPDKSGLPSDRFSAERTGGSVSTLTIQRTQQEDSAVYLCASSLVPSGDEQFFGPGTRLTVL.

For this clonotype: Germline and junction disagree at one end, which may indicate a read error. The V call is TRBV4-1, the J call TRBJ2-1; 11 bases match TRBD2. Germline lookup yields CDR1 MGHRA and CDR2 YSYEKL. The CDR3 spans 17 residues. CDR3 loop: CASSQFTSGGSYNEEFF. CDR3 DNA: TGCGCCAGCAGCCAATTTACTAGCGGGGGATCCTACAATGAGGAGTTCTTC.

The CDR3 DNA reads as TGTGCCATCAGTGATTCGGGAGTAGTCGAAGGGAGGCAGTACTTC. Its protein product is CAISDSGVVEGRQYF. The chain carries TRBV10-3 and TRBJ2-7; D might be TRBD2 (6 bases). This CDR3 spans 15 amino acids. V was shortened by 3 bases and J by 9 bases, with 21 bases between the two germline ends. Germline CDR1 and CDR2: ENHRY and SYGVKD.

The chain combines TRBV4-1 with TRBJ2-5; TRBD2 might be the D (5 bases). Germline CDR1 MGHRA, CDR2 YSYEKL. Trimming shortened V by 2 bases and J by 4 bases, and 14 bases separated the two germline ends. The CDR3 spans 15 residues. CDR3 nucleotides: TGCGCCAGCAGCCAAAAGGGAGCCAGGTCAGAGACCCAGTACTTC. Amino acid sequence: CASSQKGARSETQYF.

The genes are TRBV5-6 and TRBJ2-3, with TRBD1 identical over 8 bases. This CDR3 is 16 amino acids long. Germline lookup yields CDR1 SGHDT and CDR2 YYEEEE. The V gene end was trimmed by 6 bases and the J gene end by 0 bases; junction bases not matched to a gene: 9. The CDR3: CASTLWTGLSTDTQYF. The CDR3 coding sequence is TGTGCCAGCACCCTTTGGACAGGGCTTAGCACAGATACGCAGTATTTT.

This clonotype has more than one count but fewer than ten. V usage is TRBV20-1 and J usage is TRBJ1-6; D gene ambiguous. Germline-derived CDR1 and CDR2 are DFQATT and SNEGSKA (reference sequence). Trimming shortened V by 2 bases and J by 4 bases, and 18 bases separated the two germline ends. CDR3 length equals 17 residues. The chain's CDR3 is CSARPLKMTFYNSPLHF. The CDR3 nucleotides read TGCAGTGCTAGACCGTTGAAGATGACCTTTTATAATTCACCCCTCCACTTT.

This clonotype came up a few times. The V gene is TRBV27, the J gene TRBJ2-5; no firm D call. This CDR3 spans 12 amino acids. The V end was cut by 5 bases, the J end by 3 bases, with 7 bases between. CDR1 is MNHEY and CDR2 is SMNVEV in the germline V gene (reference sequence). The CDR3 protein is CASSRPKETQYF. The CDR3 DNA reads as TGTGCCAGCAGTAGGCCAAAAGAGACCCAGTACTTC.

A few counts support this clonotype. The chain has TRBV6-2 or TRBV6-3 and TRBJ2-1; D is ambiguous. From germline, CDR1 is MNHEY and CDR2 SVGEGT. This CDR3 comprises 12 residues. With 2 bases removed from V and 6 bases from J, the gap between germline ends came to 5 bases. Here the CDR3 reads CASSYPPNEQFF. The CDR3 DNA is TGTGCCAGCAGTTACCCCCCCAATGAGCAGTTCTTC.